The clone carrying this T cell receptor beta chain was seen a few times. In the same sample, other DNA sequences code for this CDR3. These data belong to a study of beta chain features in type 1 diabetes. Looked up from germline, CDR1 is KGHSH and CDR2 is LQKENI. V was shortened by 3 bases and J by 0 bases, with 8 bases between the two germline ends. CDR3 length equals 15 residues. The study reverse transcribed the entire isolated RNA, so it sequenced expressed TCRB transcripts. Sequenced by immunoSEQ multiplex PCR; TCRdb stores in-frame clones only, minus some. Of 900,000 or so clones in the sample, roughly 16% were seen once.

The chain joins TRBV18 to TRBJ2-2; D is possibly TRBD2 (5 bases). The TCR comes from a woman aged 18-30 years in good health. Sequencing was carried out using naive CD4+ T cells from blood. For the CDR3, the DNA is TGTGCCAGCTCACCCGGACTTACGAACACCGGGGAGCTGTTTTTT. This gives the protein CASSPGLTNTGELFF.